The T cell receptor (beta chain) under discussion was sequenced for a study of blood T cell repertoires in COVID-19. On the study more broadly: Donors in the United States, Italy and Spain gave samples during acute or convalescent COVID-19. Sources were T cells, B-cell-depleted T cells, or PBMCs; the material itself was cDNA or gDNA.

CDR1 is SGDLS and CDR2 is YYNGEE in the germline V gene. V was pared by 4 bases and J by 8 bases, with 11 bases of the junction left unmatched. The CDR3 covers 14 residues. In the original analysis: Counts of nucleated cells, estimated from reference gene primer amplification, were obtained. Measured with immunoSEQ multiplex PCR; TCRdb has only the in-frame clones, and not every one. Clone size and V and J calls were adopted from that table, with D and trimming inferred from the DNA. The sample lists under 200,000 clones; 76% were seen once. The chain recombines TRBV9 with TRBJ1-2; 7 nucleotides line up with TRBD1. What was sequenced was peripheral blood. This receptor was taken from an elderly woman with acute or convalescent COVID-19. In DNA form, the CDR3 reads TGTGCCAGCAGCCCTTCCGGGACAGTAGCCGGCTACACCTTC. Translating it yields CASSPSGTVAGYTF.